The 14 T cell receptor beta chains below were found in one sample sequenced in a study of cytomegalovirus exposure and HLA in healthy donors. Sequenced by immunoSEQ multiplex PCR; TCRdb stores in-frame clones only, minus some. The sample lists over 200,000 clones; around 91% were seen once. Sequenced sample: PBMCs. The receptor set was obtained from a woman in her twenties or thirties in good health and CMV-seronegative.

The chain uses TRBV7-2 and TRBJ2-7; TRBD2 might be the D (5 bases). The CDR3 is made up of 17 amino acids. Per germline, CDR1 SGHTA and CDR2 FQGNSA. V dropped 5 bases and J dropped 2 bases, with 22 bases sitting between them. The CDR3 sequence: CASSPHGLSGVPYEQYF. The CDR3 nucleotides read TGTGCCAGCAGCCCCCACGGTTTGAGCGGAGTCCCCTACGAGCAGTACTTC.

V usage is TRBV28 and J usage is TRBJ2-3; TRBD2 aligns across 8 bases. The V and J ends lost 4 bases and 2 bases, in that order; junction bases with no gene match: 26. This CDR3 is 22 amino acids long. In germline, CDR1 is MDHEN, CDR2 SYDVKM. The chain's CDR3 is CASSSLLTSGGESGSYTDTQYF. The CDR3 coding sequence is TGTGCCAGCAGTTCCCTGCTAACTAGCGGCGGGGAGTCGGGATCCTACACAGATACGCAGTATTTT.

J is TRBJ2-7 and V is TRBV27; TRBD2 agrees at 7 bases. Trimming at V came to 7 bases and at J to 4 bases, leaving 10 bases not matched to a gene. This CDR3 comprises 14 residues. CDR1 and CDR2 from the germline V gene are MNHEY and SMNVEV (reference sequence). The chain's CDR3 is CASKGSSGKYEQYF. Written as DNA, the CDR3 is TGTGCCAGCAAAGGGTCTAGCGGAAAATACGAGCAGTACTTC.

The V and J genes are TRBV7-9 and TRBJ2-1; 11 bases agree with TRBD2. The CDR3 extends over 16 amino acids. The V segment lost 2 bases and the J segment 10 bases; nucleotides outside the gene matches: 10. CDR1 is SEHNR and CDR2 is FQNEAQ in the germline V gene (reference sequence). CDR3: CASSLTLAGEEGEQFF. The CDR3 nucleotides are TGTGCCAGCAGCTTAACACTAGCGGGAGAGGAGGGAGAGCAGTTCTTC.

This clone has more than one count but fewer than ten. The CDR3 spells CASSRGQGGNGYTF. CDR3 in DNA: TGTGCCAGTAGCCGGGGACAGGGGGGCAATGGCTACACCTTC. The rearrangement uses TRBV19 and TRBJ1-2, with 11 bases that match TRBD1. The V and J ends lost 6 bases and 6 bases, in that order; junction bases with no gene match: 6. The CDR3 length is 14 residues. Per germline, CDR1 LNHDA and CDR2 SQIVND (reference sequence).

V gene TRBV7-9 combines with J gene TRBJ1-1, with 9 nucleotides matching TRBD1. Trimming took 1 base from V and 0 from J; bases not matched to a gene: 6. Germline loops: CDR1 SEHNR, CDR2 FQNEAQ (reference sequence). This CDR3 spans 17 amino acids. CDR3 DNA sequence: TGTGCCAGCAGCTTAGGGACAGGGGAGGGGATGAACACTGAAGCTTTCTTT. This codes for CASSLGTGEGMNTEAFF.

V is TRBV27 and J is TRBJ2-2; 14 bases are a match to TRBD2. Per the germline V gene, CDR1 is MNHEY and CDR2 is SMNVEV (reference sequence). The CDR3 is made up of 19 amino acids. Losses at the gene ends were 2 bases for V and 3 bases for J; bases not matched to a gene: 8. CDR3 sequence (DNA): TGTGCCAGCAGTTTAGGAATGATGGGACTAGCGGGAGACACCGGGGAGCTGTTTTTT. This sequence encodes CASSLGMMGLAGDTGELFF.

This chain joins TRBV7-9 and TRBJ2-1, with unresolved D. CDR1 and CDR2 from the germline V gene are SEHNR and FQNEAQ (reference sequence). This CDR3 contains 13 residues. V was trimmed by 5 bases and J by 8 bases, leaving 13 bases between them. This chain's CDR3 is CASSQFDVYEQFF. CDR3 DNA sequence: TGTGCCAGCAGCCAATTCGATGTATATGAGCAGTTCTTC.

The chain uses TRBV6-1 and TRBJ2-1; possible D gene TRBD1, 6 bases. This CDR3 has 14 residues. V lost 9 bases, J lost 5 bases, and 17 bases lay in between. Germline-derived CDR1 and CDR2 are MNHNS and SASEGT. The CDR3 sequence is CASATGTKNNEQFF. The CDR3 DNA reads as TGTGCCAGTGCAACCGGGACAAAAAACAATGAGCAGTTCTTC.

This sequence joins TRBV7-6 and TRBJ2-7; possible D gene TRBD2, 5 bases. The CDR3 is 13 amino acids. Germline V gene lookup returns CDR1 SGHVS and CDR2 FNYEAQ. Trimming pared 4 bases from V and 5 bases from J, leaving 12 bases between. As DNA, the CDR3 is TGTGCCAGCAGCTCGGAGGTCTGGGACGAGCAGTACTTC. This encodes CASSSEVWDEQYF.

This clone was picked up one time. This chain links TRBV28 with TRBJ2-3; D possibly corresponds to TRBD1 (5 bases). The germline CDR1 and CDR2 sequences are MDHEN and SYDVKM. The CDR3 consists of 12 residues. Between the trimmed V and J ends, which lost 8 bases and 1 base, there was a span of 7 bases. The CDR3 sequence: CASATGTDTQYF. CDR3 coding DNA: TGTGCCAGCGCGACAGGCACAGATACGCAGTATTTT. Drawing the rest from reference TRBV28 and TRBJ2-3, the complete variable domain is DVKVTQSSRYLVKRTGEKVFLECVQDMDHENMFWYRQDPGLGLRLIYFSYDVKMKEKGDIPEGYSVSREKKERFSLILESASTNQTSMYLCASATGTDTQYFGPGTRLTVL.

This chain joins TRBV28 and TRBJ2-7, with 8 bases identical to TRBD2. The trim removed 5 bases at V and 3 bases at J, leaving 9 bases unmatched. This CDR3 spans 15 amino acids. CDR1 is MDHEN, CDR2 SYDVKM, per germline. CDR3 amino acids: CASSPRLATLYEQYF. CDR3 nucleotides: TGTGCCAGCAGTCCCCGACTAGCGACACTCTACGAGCAGTACTTC.

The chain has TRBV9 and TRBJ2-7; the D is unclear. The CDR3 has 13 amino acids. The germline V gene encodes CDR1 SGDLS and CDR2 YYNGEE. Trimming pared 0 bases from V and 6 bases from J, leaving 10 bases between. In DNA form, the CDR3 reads TGTGCCAGCAGCGTAGGAAACGGGTTCGAGCAGTACTTC. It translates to CASSVGNGFEQYF.

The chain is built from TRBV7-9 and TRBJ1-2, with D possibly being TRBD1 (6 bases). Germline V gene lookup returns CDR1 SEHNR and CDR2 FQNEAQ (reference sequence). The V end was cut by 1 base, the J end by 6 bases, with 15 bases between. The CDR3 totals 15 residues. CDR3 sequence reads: CASSLVGQRDHGYTF. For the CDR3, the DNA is TGTGCCAGCAGCTTAGTGGGACAAAGGGATCATGGCTACACCTTC.